The next 28 T cell receptor beta chains were all read from a single sample in a study of blood T cell repertoires in COVID-19. The data were produced by immunoSEQ multiplex PCR, yet TCRdb's version contains in-frame clones alone and is incomplete. This sample yields under 150,000 clones, of which roughly 90% are seen a single time; less than 8.5% belongs to the top ten. Specimen: peripheral blood. The receptors shown here come from a woman aged 70-85 years who had recovered from COVID-19.

This clone was seen once. The chain employs TRBV28 and TRBJ2-7, with 10 bases that match TRBD1. This CDR3 is 16 amino acids long. The V segment lost 2 bases and the J segment 3 bases; nucleotides outside the gene matches: 7. CDR1 and CDR2 from the germline V gene are MDHEN and SYDVKM. CDR3 sequence (DNA): TGTGCCAGCAGTTTACTCGGGACAGGGGCCCACTACGAGCAGTACTTC. It specifies CASSLLGTGAHYEQYF.

This chain joins TRBV10-2 and TRBJ2-1; a weak D match, TRBD1 (5 bases). Germline CDR1 is WSHSY and CDR2 is SAAADI. V lost 6 bases and J lost 7, with 16 bases in between. The CDR3 is 14 amino acids. CDR3 nucleotide sequence: TGCGCCAGCAGGTTAACAGGCTCCGGGAATGAGCAGTTCTTC. It is translated as CASRLTGSGNEQFF.

V and J are TRBV29-1 and TRBJ2-4; D perhaps matches TRBD2 (5 bases). V lost 7 bases and J 0 bases, leaving 10 bases between the germline ends. The CDR3 runs to 13 residues. Looked up from germline, CDR1 is SQVTM and CDR2 is ANQGSEA. The CDR3 here is CSAGLRAKNIQYF. CDR3 sequence (DNA): TGCAGCGCTGGACTTAGAGCCAAAAACATTCAGTACTTC.

This chain connects TRBV12-3 or TRBV12-4 to TRBJ1-2; unclear D gene. The CDR3 runs to 13 residues. V gave up 6 bases and J gave up 2 bases, with 10 bases separating them. The CDR3 here is CASSGLPNYGYTF. As DNA, the CDR3 is TGTGCCAGCAGCGGTCTGCCGAACTATGGCTACACCTTC.

This clone has a single count. The CDR3 DNA sequence: TGTGCCAGCAGCTTATATTGGACAACTACCTACGAGCAGTACTTC. Translating gives CASSLYWTTTYEQYF. J is TRBJ2-7 and V is TRBV7-2, with D perhaps TRBD1 (5 bases). The CDR3 totals 15 residues. V gave up 2 bases and J gave up 2 bases, with 13 bases separating them. The germline V gene has CDR1 SGHTA and CDR2 FQGNSA.

The chain employs TRBV6-5 and TRBJ1-5; D possibly corresponds to TRBD1 (6 bases). The CDR3 length is 13 residues. Trimming took off 5 bases at V and 5 bases at J, with 10 bases between the two ends. CDR1 and CDR2 from the germline V gene are MNHEY and SVGAGI. Here the CDR3 DNA reads TGTGCCAGCAGTCCAGACAGGTATCAGCCCCAGCATTTT. Translated: CASSPDRYQPQHF.

This clone is a singleton in its sample. This chain joins TRBV28 and TRBJ1-2; maybe TRBD1 (5 bases). Trimming cost V 6 bases and J 4 bases, with 9 bases left between them. CDR3 length: 12 amino acids. Germline V gene data show CDR1 as MDHEN and CDR2 as SYDVKM. CDR3 nucleotide sequence: TGTGCCAGCAGCCGGACAATCTATGGCTACACCTTC. Protein sequence: CASSRTIYGYTF.

V and J are TRBV4-3 and TRBJ1-2, with D unclear. CDR1 is LGHNA, CDR2 YSLEER, per germline. V was shortened by 0 bases and J by 6 bases, with 11 bases between the two germline ends. The CDR3 contains 14 residues. CDR3 sequence (DNA): TGCGCCAGCAGCCAAGAACACAGCCGGAATGGCTACACCTTC. It is translated as CASSQEHSRNGYTF.

V is TRBV5-6 and J is TRBJ2-4; D is perhaps TRBD2 (6 bases). The CDR3 covers 15 residues. From germline, CDR1 is SGHDT and CDR2 YYEEEE. The germline V and J ends were trimmed by 0 bases and 6 bases, with 13 bases remaining between them. CDR3 nucleotide sequence: TGTGCCAGCAGCTTGGGGGGAGGCAGGGTAAACATTCAGTACTTC. It is translated as CASSLGGGRVNIQYF.

V and J are TRBV7-2 and TRBJ2-7; D is possibly TRBD2 (5 bases). The CDR3 length is 14 residues. CDR1 SGHTA and CDR2 FQGNSA come from the germline V gene. The V and J ends lost 6 bases and 2 bases respectively, with 14 bases between them. This chain's CDR3 is CASREDRDPYEQYF. In nucleotides, the CDR3 is TGTGCCAGCAGGGAGGATCGGGATCCCTACGAGCAGTACTTC.

With regard to this clone: This sample also contains other DNA sequences that code for the same CDR3. The genes are TRBV3-1 (or the pseudogene TRBV3-2) and TRBJ2-5; 7 nucleotides align to TRBD2. The germline gives CDR1 LGHDT, CDR2 YNNKEL (reference sequence). This CDR3 contains 12 residues. V shed 3 bases, J shed 5 bases, and the junction held 0 bases outside the gene matches. This CDR3 is CASSHGGETQYF. CDR3 bases: TGTGCCAGCAGCCACGGGGGGGAGACCCAGTACTTC.

The chain recombines TRBV7-3 with TRBJ2-7, with D possibly matching TRBD1 (6 bases). The CDR3 loop spans 16 amino acids. CDR1 is SGHTA and CDR2 is FQGTGA in the germline V gene. V lost 0 bases to trimming and J lost 6 bases, with 18 bases between them. CDR3 residues: CASSLTFSVDRSEQYF. In DNA, the CDR3 is TGTGCCAGCAGCTTAACCTTCTCGGTGGACAGATCCGAGCAGTACTTC. The variable domain in full, with the rest retrieved from reference TRBV7-3 and TRBJ2-7, is GAGVSQTPSNKVTEKGKYVELRCDPISGHTALYWYRQSLGQGPEFLIYFQGTGAADDSGLPNDRFFAVRPEGSVSTLKIQRTERGDSAVYLCASSLTFSVDRSEQYFGPGTRLTVT.

The table lists this clone with a few counts. CDR3 coding DNA: TGTGCCAGCAGGTCAGGGGGCAATGAGCAGTTCTTC. This encodes CASRSGGNEQFF. The chain is built from TRBV6-5 and TRBJ2-1; TRBD1 aligns across 7 bases. Germline trimming cut 6 bases from V and 6 bases from J; bases unmatched to any gene: 2. The CDR3 loop spans 12 amino acids. The germline V gene encodes CDR1 MNHEY and CDR2 SVGAGI.

This clone appeared a single time. The chain recombines TRBV3-1 (or the pseudogene TRBV3-2) with TRBJ1-6; 12 positions agree with TRBD1. Unmatched junction bases numbered 14, after V lost 4 bases and J lost 10 bases. This CDR3 contains 18 residues. Germline V gives CDR1 LGHDT, CDR2 YNNKEL (reference sequence). CDR3 residues: CASSRGTEIGTGGSPLHF. The CDR3 DNA reads as TGTGCCAGCAGCCGCGGAACAGAGATAGGGACAGGGGGCTCACCCCTCCACTTT.

This clone has only one observation. This chain joins TRBV4-2 and TRBJ2-2, with 11 bases that match TRBD2. V was pared by 4 bases and J by 6 bases, with 22 bases of the junction left unmatched. The CDR3 is 21 amino acids. In germline, CDR1 is LGHNA, CDR2 YNFKEQ. Here the CDR3 DNA reads TGTGCCAGCAGCCCTCAGGGGGGGCACGGGACTAGCGGTAGGGGGGCCGGGGAGCTGTTTTTT. Amino acids: CASSPQGGHGTSGRGAGELFF.

The chain couples TRBV3-1 (or the pseudogene TRBV3-2) to TRBJ1-4; TRBD1 is a possible D gene (6 bases). CDR1 and CDR2 (germline): LGHDT, YNNKEL (reference sequence). The CDR3 loop spans 16 amino acids. Trimming removed 4 bases at V and 2 bases at J, with 14 bases between. The CDR3 DNA follows: TGTGCCAGCAGCCGTACTCAGGGGAGCACTAATGAAAAACTGTTTTTT. Its translation is CASSRTQGSTNEKLFF.

The V call is TRBV28, the J call TRBJ1-2; D gene unclear. V lost 5 bases and J 8 bases, leaving 18 bases between the germline ends. The CDR3 runs to 14 residues. Germline loops: CDR1 MDHEN, CDR2 SYDVKM. CDR3 in amino acids: CASSERDSLGGYTF. The CDR3 region has the DNA TGTGCCAGCAGTGAGAGGGATTCCCTCGGGGGCTACACCTTC.

This chain uses TRBV25-1 with TRBJ2-7; 13 bases line up with TRBD2. The CDR3 runs to 17 residues. The J segment lost 4 bases and the V segment lost 4 bases, leaving 10 bases of the junction unmatched. The germline V gene encodes CDR1 MGHDK and CDR2 SYGVNS. The CDR3 is CASSAPSRTSGRYEQYF. In DNA, the CDR3 is TGTGCCAGCAGTGCCCCTTCCCGGACTAGCGGGAGATACGAGCAGTACTTC.

This chain joins TRBV2 and TRBJ1-4, with 11 bases aligning to TRBD1. Trimming at V came to 5 bases and at J to 8 bases, leaving 7 bases not matched to a gene. Germline-derived CDR1 and CDR2 are SNHLY and FYNNEI. The CDR3 is 15 amino acids. Here the CDR3 DNA reads TGTGCCAGCAGTTCCCGGGGACAGGGGGTGGAAAAACTGTTTTTT. Protein: CASSSRGQGVEKLFF. The whole variable domain, remainder taken from reference TRBV2 and TRBJ1-4, is EPEVTQTPSHQVTQMGQEVILRCVPISNHLYFYWYRQILGQKVEFLVSFYNNEISEKSEIFDDQFSVERPDGSNFTLKIRSTKLEDSAMYFCASSSRGQGVEKLFFGSGTQLSVL.

The rearrangement links TRBV28 to TRBJ2-7, with 7 positions matching TRBD2. Trimming removed 5 bases from V and 0 bases from J; junction bases left unmatched: 10. The length of the CDR3 is 16 residues. The germline CDR1 and CDR2 sequences are MDHEN and SYDVKM. The DNA for the CDR3 is TGTGCCAGCAGTCTCCTGCGGGACTACGACTCCTACGAGCAGTACTTC. This encodes CASSLLRDYDSYEQYF. Supplemented by reference TRBV28 and TRBJ2-7, the full variable domain reads DVKVTQSSRYLVKRTGEKVFLECVQDMDHENMFWYRQDPGLGLRLIYFSYDVKMKEKGDIPEGYSVSREKKERFSLILESASTNQTSMYLCASSLLRDYDSYEQYFGPGTRLTVT.

In its sample, this clone was seen once. The V and J genes are TRBV27 and TRBJ2-6, with 7 bases fitting TRBD1. The CDR3 length is 17 residues. The trim removed 2 bases at V and 4 bases at J, leaving 8 bases unmatched. CDR1 and CDR2 (germline): MNHEY, SMNVEV (reference sequence). DNA for the CDR3: TGTGCCAGCAGTTTACTCTCGACAGGGACCGGGGCCAACGTCCTGACTTTC. This sequence encodes CASSLLSTGTGANVLTF.

The rearrangement uses TRBV28 and TRBJ1-2; D call uncertain. The germline V gene encodes CDR1 MDHEN and CDR2 SYDVKM. This CDR3 is 13 amino acids long. V was cut by 6 bases and J by 2 bases, with 10 bases left in between. CDR3 sequence reads: CASRVAGNYGYTF. CDR3 coding DNA: TGTGCCAGCAGGGTGGCAGGAAACTATGGCTACACCTTC.

V gene TRBV4-3 combines with J gene TRBJ2-7; TRBD2 matches 7 bases. Germline V gene sequence: CDR1 LGHNA, CDR2 YSLEER. V lost 0 bases to trimming and J lost 2 bases; unmatched junction nucleotides: 7. The CDR3 is made up of 16 amino acids. CDR3 in DNA: TGCGCCAGCAGCCAAGAAGGATGGGCGGGGGCCTACGAGCAGTACTTC. This translates into CASSQEGWAGAYEQYF.

This chain joins TRBV6-5 and TRBJ1-5, with 7 bases that match TRBD1. Per germline, CDR1 MNHEY and CDR2 SVGAGI. This CDR3 is built from 15 residues. After removal of 6 bases from V and 2 bases from J, the junction contained 7 bases not matched to a gene. CDR3 amino acids: CASRADRAGNQPQHF. For the CDR3, the DNA is TGTGCCAGCAGAGCAGACAGGGCGGGCAATCAGCCCCAGCATTTT.

The rearrangement joins TRBV24-1 to TRBJ2-2; 8 nucleotides line up with TRBD1. Germline lookup yields CDR1 KGHDR and CDR2 SFDVKD. Trimming at V came to 2 bases and at J to 7 bases, leaving 2 bases not matched to a gene. The CDR3 is made up of 14 amino acids. The CDR3 DNA follows: TGTGCCACCAGTGATTCCAGGGGGCTCGGGGAGCTGTTTTTT. As protein: CATSDSRGLGELFF.

The chain is built from TRBV5-4 and TRBJ2-1; a weak D match, TRBD1 (6 bases). The length of the CDR3 is 15 residues. Deletions cut 0 bases from V and 4 bases from J, with 11 bases between. CDR1 is SGHNT and CDR2 is YYREEE in the germline V gene (reference sequence). Here the CDR3 reads CASSLVGGAYNEQFF. CDR3 bases: TGTGCCAGCAGCTTGGTAGGGGGAGCTTACAATGAGCAGTTCTTC.

The CDR3 coding sequence is TGTGCCAGCAGCTTAGGGGGGCATCTATCCCCCTACGAGCAGTACTTC. Translation gives CASSLGGHLSPYEQYF. The rearrangement uses TRBV7-9 and TRBJ2-7; tentatively, D is TRBD1 (6 bases). Trimming removed 1 base at V and 2 bases at J, with 15 bases between. The CDR3 extends over 16 amino acids. Germline-derived CDR1 and CDR2 are SEHNR and FQNEAQ (reference sequence).

The chain employs TRBV19 and TRBJ2-7, with a weak D call TRBD2 (5 bases). CDR3 length: 13 residues. CDR1 is LNHDA, CDR2 SQIVND, per germline (reference sequence). V lost 1 base and J lost 6, with 10 bases in between. The CDR3 DNA follows: TGTGCCAGTAGTATAGGGACCGGAGGCGAGCAGTACTTC. It yields the protein CASSIGTGGEQYF.